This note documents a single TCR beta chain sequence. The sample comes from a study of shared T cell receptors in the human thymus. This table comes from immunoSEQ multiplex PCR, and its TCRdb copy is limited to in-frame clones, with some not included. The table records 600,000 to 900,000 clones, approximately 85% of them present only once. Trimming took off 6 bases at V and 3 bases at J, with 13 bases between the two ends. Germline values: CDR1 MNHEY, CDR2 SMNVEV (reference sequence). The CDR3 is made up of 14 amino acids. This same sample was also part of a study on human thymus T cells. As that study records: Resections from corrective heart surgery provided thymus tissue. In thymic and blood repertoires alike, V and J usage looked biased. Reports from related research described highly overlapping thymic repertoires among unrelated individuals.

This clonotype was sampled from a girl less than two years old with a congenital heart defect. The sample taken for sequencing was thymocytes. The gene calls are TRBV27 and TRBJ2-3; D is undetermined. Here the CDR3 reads CASSPTPVTDTQYF. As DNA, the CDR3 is TGTGCCAGCAGCCCCACCCCGGTGACAGATACGCAGTATTTT.